The TCR beta chain under discussion was sequenced for a study of blood T cells in healthy people across ages. In regard to this clonotype: Its antigen is not identified.

Study conclusions and caveats: TCR beta diversity was tightly associated with the proportion of naive T cells. The unknown donor CMV status may have confounded expanded clonotype changes. In long-lived donors, naive CD4+ cell counts and diversity exceeded those of aged donors.

Primers used in a second PCR of about 6 to 11 cycles were a sample-barcoded 5' primer and a J-beta primer mix. The template-switch adaptor, which had 12 random nucleotides, put a tag on each cDNA molecule. From the 5' RACE reads, TCRdb called clonotypes with MiXCR, one entry per CDR3 protein. The data show roughly 500,000 distinct CDR3 sequences, 25% to 30% seen once. The sequence was obtained from a woman aged 70 to 79 in good health. The sequencing sample was made of blood.

CDR3 nucleotides: TGTGCCAGCAGCTTATTACTAGCGGGCGGCCAGCTGTTTTTT. It encodes CASSLLLAGGQLFF. V is TRBV11-1 and J is TRBJ2-2; TRBD2 agrees at 9 bases. V shed 2 bases and J 12 bases; nucleotides not matched to a gene: 7. Germline CDR1 and CDR2: SGHAT and FQDESV (reference sequence). CDR3 length equals 14 residues.